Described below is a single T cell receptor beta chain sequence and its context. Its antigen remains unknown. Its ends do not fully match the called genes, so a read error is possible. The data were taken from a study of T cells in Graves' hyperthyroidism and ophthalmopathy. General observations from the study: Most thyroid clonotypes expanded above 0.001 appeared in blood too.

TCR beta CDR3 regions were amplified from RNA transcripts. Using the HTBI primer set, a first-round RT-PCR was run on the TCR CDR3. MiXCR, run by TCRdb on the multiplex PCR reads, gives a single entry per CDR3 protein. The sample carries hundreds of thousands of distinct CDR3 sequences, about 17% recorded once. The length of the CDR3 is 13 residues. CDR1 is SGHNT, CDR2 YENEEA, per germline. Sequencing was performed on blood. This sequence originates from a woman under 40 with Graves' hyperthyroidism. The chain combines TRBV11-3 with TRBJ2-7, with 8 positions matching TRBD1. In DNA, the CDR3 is TGTGCCAGCAGCTTTGACAGGGGCTACGAGCAGCACTTC. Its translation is CASSFDRGYEQHF.